The source of this T cell receptor beta chain is a study of blood T cell repertoires in COVID-19 (dated by TCRdb to 2018 to 2021). About the study as a whole: Samples covering the acute and convalescent phases of COVID-19 were provided by collaborators in the United States, Italy and Spain. Sample metadata almost always included a de-identified subject ID, COVID-19 status, age in years and sex. Where available, HLA class I and class II types were taken from metadata supplied by the sample provider and were not determined by assay-based typing. The material from the prospective study consisted of cDNA or gDNA derived from T cells, B-cell-depleted T cells, or PBMCs. Samples were obtained from the ongoing ImmuneRACE study (first 160 participants) and from some 1,200 subjects provided by 6 global collaborators. The repertoires were made available in a free public database intended to serve as a resource for research on the immune response to SARS-CoV-2. Subjects who had been exposed to COVID-19, were actively infected with it, or had recovered from it provided the deeply sampled blood TCRbeta repertoires that made up the dataset. What the authors observed across the whole study: How much clinical and demographic metadata was included differed by source and by participant, and the metadata was provided uncurated.

Inclusive of the bounding cysteine and phenylalanine, the CDR3 is 15 residues long. The read is trimmed to its CDR3 DNA, 45 bases read in frame from base 1. V has 5 bases trimmed and J has 2 bases trimmed; junction bases matching no gene number 6. The germline V gene encodes CDR1 SGHNT and CDR2 YENEEA. In regard to this clone: Its antigen has not been determined. No base quality values were provided; no much bigger clone lies one nucleotide off.

Collaborating institutions collected whole blood in K2EDTA tubes following their own protocols. For TCRbeta analysis, collaborators shipped samples as frozen whole blood, isolated PBMCs, or DNA extracted from either of those sample types. TCRbeta CDR3 regions were amplified from genomic DNA using the immunoSEQ Assay, a bias-controlled multiplex PCR. Processing in the source paper ran as follows. Nucleated cell counts per sample were estimated from amplification of reference gene primers within the assay. Sequence reads were collapsed and filtered to measure the absolute abundance of every unique TCRbeta CDR3 rearrangement. Productive Simpson clonality was computed per sample as the square root of Simpson's diversity index over productive rearrangements. Here the immuneACCESS table is served through TCRdb, limited to in-frame sequences with V and J called. Missing clones are a known gap in these copies; in checked studies unresolved V genes cover under half, and the rest lacks a known reason. V and J calls and clone size are given by that table; D and trimming were obtained from the DNA. In all, the sample holds under 250,000 clones, and roughly nine tenths of those were seen once. The ten largest clonotypes hold 0.55% to 0.75% of the sample.

This receptor chain uses TRBV11-3 and TRBJ2-3; TRBD1 aligns with 8 central bases. The receptor was isolated from a man in his forties or fifties with acute or convalescent COVID-19. The material sequenced was peripheral blood. The CDR3 sequence is CASSPGQGPTDTQYF. The nucleotides read TGTGCCAGCAGCCCAGGACAGGGCCCCACAGATACGCAGTATTTT.